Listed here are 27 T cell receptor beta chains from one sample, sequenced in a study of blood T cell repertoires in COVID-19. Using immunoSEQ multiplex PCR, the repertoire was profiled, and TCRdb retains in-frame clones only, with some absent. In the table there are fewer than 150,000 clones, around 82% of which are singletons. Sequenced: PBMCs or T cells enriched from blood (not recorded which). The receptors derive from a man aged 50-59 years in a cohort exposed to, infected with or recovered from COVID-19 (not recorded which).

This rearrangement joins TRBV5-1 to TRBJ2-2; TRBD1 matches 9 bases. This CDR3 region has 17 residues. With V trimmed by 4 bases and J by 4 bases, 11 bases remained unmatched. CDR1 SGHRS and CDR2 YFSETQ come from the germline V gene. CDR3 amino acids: CASSGRRTGAGTGELFF. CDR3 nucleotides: TGCGCCAGCAGCGGCAGACGGACAGGGGCCGGCACCGGGGAGCTGTTTTTT. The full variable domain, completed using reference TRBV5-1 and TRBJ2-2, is KAGVTQTPRYLIKTRGQQVTLSCSPISGHRSVSWYQQTPGQGLQFLFEYFSETQRNKGNFPGRFSGRQFSNSRSEMNVSTLELGDSALYLCASSGRRTGAGTGELFFGEGSRLTVL.

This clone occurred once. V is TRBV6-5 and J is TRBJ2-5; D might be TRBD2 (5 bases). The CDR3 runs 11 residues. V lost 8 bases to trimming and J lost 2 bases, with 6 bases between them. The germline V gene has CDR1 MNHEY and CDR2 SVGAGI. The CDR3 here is CASGRQETQYF. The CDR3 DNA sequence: TGTGCCAGCGGGAGACAAGAGACCCAGTACTTC.

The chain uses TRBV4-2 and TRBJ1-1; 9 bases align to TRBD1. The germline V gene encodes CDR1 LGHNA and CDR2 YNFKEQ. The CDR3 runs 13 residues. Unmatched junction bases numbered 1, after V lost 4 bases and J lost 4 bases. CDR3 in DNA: TGTGCCAGCAGCCTGGACAGGGGCACTGAAGCTTTCTTT. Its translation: CASSLDRGTEAFF.

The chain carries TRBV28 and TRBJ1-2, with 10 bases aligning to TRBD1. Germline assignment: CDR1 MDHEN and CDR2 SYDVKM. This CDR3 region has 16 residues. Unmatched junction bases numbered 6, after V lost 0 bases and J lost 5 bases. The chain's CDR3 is CASSLWVGQGEYGYTF. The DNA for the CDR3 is TGTGCCAGCAGTTTATGGGTTGGACAGGGGGAATATGGCTACACCTTC.

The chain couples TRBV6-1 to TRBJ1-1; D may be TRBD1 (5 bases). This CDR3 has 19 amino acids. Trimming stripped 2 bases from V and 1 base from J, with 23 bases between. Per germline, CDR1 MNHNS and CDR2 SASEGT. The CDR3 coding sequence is TGTGCCAGCAGTGAAAGTGCTGAGGCGGTCAGGGCCTCGAACACTGAAGCTTTCTTT. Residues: CASSESAEAVRASNTEAFF.

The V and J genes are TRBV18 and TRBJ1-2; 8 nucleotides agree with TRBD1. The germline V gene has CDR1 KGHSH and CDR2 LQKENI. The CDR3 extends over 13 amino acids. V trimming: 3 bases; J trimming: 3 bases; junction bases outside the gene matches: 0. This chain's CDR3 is CASSPGQDYGYTF. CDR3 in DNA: TGTGCCAGCTCACCGGGACAGGACTATGGCTACACCTTC.

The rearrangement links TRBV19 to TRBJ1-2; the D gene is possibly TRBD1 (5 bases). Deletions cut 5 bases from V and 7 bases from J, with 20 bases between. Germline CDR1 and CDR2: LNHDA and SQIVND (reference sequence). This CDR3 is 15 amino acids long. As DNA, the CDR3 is TGTGCCAGTAGTCCCGCGGGACCAAAGGCTCTTGGCTACACCTTC. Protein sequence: CASSPAGPKALGYTF.

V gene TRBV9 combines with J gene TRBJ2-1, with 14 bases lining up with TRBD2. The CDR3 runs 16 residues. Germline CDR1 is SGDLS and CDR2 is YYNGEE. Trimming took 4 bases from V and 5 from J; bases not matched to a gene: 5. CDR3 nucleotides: TGTGCCAGCAGCCGACTAGCGGGAGGGCCGAACAATGAGCAGTTCTTC. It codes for CASSRLAGGPNNEQFF.

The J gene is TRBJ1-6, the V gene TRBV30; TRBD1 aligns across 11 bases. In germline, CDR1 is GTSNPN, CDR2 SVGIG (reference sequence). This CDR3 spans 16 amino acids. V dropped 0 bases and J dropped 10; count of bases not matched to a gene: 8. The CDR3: CAWSVPGTGGSSPLHF. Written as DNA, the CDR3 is TGTGCCTGGAGTGTCCCTGGGACAGGGGGTTCATCACCCCTCCACTTT.

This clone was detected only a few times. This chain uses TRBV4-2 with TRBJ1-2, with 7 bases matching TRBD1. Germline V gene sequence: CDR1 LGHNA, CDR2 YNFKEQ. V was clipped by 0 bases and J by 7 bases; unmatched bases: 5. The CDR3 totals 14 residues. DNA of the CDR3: TGTGCCAGCAGCCAAGAGACAGGGTTCGTTGGCTACACCTTC. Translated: CASSQETGFVGYTF.

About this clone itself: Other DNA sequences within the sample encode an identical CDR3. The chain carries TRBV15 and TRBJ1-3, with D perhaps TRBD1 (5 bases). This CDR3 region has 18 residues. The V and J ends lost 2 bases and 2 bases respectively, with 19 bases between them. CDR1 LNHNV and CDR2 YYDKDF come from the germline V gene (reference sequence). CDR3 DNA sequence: TGTGCCACCAGCAGAATTAGGGGTAAGGGTAACGCTGGAAACACCATATATTTT. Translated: CATSRIRGKGNAGNTIYF.

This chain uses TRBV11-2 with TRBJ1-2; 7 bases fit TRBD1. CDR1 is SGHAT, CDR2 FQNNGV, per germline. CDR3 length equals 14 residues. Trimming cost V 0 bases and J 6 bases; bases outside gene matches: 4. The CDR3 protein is CASSLERTGHGYTF. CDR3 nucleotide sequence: TGTGCCAGCAGCTTAGAGCGGACAGGCCATGGCTACACCTTC.

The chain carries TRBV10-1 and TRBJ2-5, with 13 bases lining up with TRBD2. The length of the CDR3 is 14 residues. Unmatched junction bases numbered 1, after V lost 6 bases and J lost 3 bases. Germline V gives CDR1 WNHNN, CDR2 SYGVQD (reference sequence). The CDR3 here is CASSGTSGKETQYF. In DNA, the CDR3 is TGCGCCAGCAGCGGGACTAGCGGGAAAGAGACCCAGTACTTC.

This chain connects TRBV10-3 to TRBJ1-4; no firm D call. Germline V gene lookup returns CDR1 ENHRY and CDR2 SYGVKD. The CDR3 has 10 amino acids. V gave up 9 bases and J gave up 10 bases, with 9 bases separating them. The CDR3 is CAIGRGKLFF. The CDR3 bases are TGTGCCATAGGTCGCGGAAAACTGTTTTTT.

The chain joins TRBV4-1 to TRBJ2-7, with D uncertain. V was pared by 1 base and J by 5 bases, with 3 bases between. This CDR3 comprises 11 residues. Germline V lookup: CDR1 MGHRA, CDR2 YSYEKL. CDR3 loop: CASSQGDEQYF. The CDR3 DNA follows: TGCGCCAGCAGCCAAGGCGACGAGCAGTACTTC.

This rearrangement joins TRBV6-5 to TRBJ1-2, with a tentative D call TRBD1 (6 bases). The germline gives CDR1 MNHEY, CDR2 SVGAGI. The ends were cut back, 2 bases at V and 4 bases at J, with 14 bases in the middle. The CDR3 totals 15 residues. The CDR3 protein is CASSYGGDTFYGYTF. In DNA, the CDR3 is TGTGCCAGCAGTTACGGTGGGGACACCTTCTATGGCTACACCTTC.

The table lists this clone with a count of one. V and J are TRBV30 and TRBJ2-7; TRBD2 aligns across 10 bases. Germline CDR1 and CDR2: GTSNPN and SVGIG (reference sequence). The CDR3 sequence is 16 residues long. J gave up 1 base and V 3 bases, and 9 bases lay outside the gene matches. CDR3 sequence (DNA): TGTGCCTGGAGAGGAGCGGGGGGGCTGAGGTCCTACGAGCAGTACTTC. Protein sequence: CAWRGAGGLRSYEQYF. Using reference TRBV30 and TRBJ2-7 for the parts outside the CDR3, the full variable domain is SQTIHQWPATLVQPVGSPLSLECTVEGTSNPNLYWYRQAAGRGLQLLFYSVGIGQISSEVPQNLSASRPQDRQFILSSKKLLLSDSGFYLCAWRGAGGLRSYEQYFGPGTRLTVT.

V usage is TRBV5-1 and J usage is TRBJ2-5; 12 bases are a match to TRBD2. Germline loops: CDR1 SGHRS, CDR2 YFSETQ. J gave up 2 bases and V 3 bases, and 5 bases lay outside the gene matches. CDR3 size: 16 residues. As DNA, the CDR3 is TGCGCCAGCAGCTACCGGACTAGCGGGGCACAAGAGACCCAGTACTTC. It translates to CASSYRTSGAQETQYF.

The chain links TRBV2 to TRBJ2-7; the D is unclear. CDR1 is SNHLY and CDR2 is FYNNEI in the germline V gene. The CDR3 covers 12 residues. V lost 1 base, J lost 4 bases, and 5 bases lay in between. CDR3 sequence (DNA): TGTGCCAGCAGTGAAGTAGAATACGAGCAGTACTTC. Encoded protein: CASSEVEYEQYF.

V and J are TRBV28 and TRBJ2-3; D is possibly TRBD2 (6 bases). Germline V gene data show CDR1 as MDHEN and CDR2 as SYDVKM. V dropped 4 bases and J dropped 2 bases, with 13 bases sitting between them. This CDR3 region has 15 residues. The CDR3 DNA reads TGTGCCAGCAGTTCCCCCGGGACTCTCACAGATACGCAGTATTTT. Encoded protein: CASSSPGTLTDTQYF.

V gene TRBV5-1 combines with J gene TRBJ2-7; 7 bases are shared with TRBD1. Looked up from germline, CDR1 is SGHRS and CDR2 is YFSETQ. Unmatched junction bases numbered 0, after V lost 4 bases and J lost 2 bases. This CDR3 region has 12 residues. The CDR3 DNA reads TGCGCCAGCAGCACAGGGGCCTACGAGCAGTACTTC. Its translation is CASSTGAYEQYF.

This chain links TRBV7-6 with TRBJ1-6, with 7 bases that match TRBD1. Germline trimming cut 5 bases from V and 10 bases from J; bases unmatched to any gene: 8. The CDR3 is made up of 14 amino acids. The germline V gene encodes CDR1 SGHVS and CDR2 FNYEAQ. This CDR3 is CASSPVEGASPLHF. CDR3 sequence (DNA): TGTGCCAGCAGCCCCGTCGAGGGGGCCTCACCCCTCCACTTT.

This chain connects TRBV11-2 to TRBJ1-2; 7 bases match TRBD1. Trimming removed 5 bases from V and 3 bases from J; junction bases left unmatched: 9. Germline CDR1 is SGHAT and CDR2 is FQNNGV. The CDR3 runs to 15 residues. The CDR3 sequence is CASSIPGGEDYGYTF. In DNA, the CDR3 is TGTGCCAGCAGCATCCCAGGGGGTGAGGACTATGGCTACACCTTC.

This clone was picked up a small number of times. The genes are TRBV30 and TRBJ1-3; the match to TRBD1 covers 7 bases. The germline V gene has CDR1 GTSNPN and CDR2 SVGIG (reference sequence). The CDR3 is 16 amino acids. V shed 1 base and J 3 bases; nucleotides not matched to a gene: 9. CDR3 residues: CAWSDRRAGGGNTIYF. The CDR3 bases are TGTGCCTGGAGTGACCGAAGGGCAGGGGGTGGAAACACCATATATTTT. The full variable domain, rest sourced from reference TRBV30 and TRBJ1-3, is SQTIHQWPATLVQPVGSPLSLECTVEGTSNPNLYWYRQAAGRGLQLLFYSVGIGQISSEVPQNLSASRPQDRQFILSSKKLLLSDSGFYLCAWSDRRAGGGNTIYFGEGSWLTVV.

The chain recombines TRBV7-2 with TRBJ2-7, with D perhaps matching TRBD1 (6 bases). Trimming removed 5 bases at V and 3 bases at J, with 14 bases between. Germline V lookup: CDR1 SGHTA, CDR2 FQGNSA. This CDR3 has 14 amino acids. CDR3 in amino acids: CASSPGGQFYEQYF. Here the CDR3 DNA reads TGTGCCAGCAGCCCAGGAGGACAGTTCTACGAGCAGTACTTC.

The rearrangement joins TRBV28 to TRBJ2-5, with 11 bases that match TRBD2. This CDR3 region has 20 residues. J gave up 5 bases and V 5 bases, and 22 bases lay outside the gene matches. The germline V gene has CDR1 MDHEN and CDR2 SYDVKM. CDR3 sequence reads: CASSLELAGTIAGGPETQYF. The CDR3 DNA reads TGTGCCAGCAGTCTCGAACTTGCAGGGACGATAGCGGGAGGGCCGGAGACCCAGTACTTC.

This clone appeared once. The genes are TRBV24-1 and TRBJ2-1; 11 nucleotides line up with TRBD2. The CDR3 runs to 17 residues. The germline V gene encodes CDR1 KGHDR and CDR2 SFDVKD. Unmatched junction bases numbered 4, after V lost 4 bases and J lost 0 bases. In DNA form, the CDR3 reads TGTGCCACCAGTGACTTGGGGACTAGCGGCTCCTACAATGAGCAGTTCTTC. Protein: CATSDLGTSGSYNEQFF.